This T cell receptor beta chain came from a study of radiotherapy plus CTLA-4 blockade in lung cancer. About the study: Objective responses occurred in about a sixth of patients; about 34% had disease control. Study-wide results and caveats: Reportedly, early blood T cell clone dynamics best predicted response, with interferon-beta. After radiotherapy and ipilimumab, tumor-derived clones expanded in peripheral blood.

In regard to this clone: Antigen specificity is unknown.

The germline V and J ends were trimmed by 0 bases and 7 bases, with 15 bases remaining between them. The germline CDR1 and CDR2 sequences are LNHNV and YYDKDF (reference sequence). This CDR3 is built from 15 residues. Sequencing was performed with immunoSEQ multiplex PCR; in TCRdb, only in-frame clones are kept and a portion is missing. The sample yields 20,000 or so clones, about 83% seen once. Focal radiation and CTLA-4 blockade (ipilimumab) were tested in chemo-refractory metastatic non-small-cell lung cancer patients. The sample here was peripheral blood, taken from a patient treated with radiotherapy plus ipilimumab. This chain uses TRBV15 with TRBJ1-2, with a weak D call TRBD1 (6 bases). The clonotype originates from a human donor with non-small cell lung cancer whose response to radiotherapy plus ipilimumab could not be evaluated. Here the CDR3 DNA reads TGTGCCACCAGCAGAGAAACAGGGAACGTGGGTGGCTACACCTTC. Encoded protein: CATSRETGNVGGYTF.